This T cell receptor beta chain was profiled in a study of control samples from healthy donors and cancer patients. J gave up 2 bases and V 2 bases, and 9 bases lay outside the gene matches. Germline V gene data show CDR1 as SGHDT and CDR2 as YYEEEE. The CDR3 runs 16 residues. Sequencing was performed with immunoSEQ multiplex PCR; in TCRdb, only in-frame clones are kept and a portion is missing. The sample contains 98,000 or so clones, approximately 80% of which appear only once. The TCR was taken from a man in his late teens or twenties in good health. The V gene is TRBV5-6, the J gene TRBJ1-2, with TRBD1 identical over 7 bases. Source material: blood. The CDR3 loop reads CASSLLRQGPNYGYTF. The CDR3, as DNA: TGTGCCAGCAGCTTACTTCGACAGGGACCAAACTATGGCTACACCTTC.